The source of this T cell receptor beta chain is a study of CXCR3-negative and CXCR3-positive naive CD8 T cells. General study results and limits: In CXCR3-positive naive cells, the TRB CDR3s were more hydrophobic than in CXCR3-negative naive cells.

cDNA libraries for TRB were generated by 5' RACE incorporating UMI labels. With the 5' RACE reads reprocessed, TCRdb shows one record per CDR3 protein and no DNA. The sample table sets out under 8,000 distinct CDR3 sequences. A remark on this clonotype: No antigen is known for it.

Cells classed as naive CD8+ T cells were CD45RO-CCR7+CD27+CD95-. CDR1 is SQVTM and CDR2 is ANQGSEA in the germline V gene. This CDR3 region has 12 residues. This chain connects TRBV29-1 to TRBJ1-2; the D call from TCRdb, TRBD1, cannot be confirmed without DNA. The receptor was derived from a human donor in good health. Some clones in this sample may be carry-over from other donors' samples. Sequencing was performed on naive CXCR3- CD8+ T cells from blood. The subset was: CD45RO-CCR7+CD27+CD95- naive CD8+ T cells lacking CXCR3 (TNR3-). The CDR3 reads CSSASLLYGYTF.